This T cell receptor beta chain was captured by sequencing in a study of patients and donors after allogeneic stem cell transplantation. This CDR3 spans 15 amino acids. V gave up 2 bases and J gave up 6 bases, with 11 bases separating them. CDR1 MNHEY and CDR2 SVGAGI come from the germline V gene. One entry per CDR3 protein, called by TCRdb with MiXCR from the RT-PCR reads. The sample yields about 90,000 distinct CDR3 sequences, roughly 52% seen once. This clonotype was observed a few times. This chain joins TRBV6-5 and TRBJ1-6, with a possible D match to TRBD1 (5 bases). This TCR was recovered from a human donor who was either an allogeneic HSCT recipient or a stem cell or donor lymphocyte infusion donor (not recorded which). It is not recorded whose cells these are; they may come from a transplant donor. Material: blood, either unsorted or a sorted T cell fraction (not recorded which). CDR3 sequence: CASSYGTQINSPLHF. DNA for the CDR3: TGTGCCAGCAGTTACGGGACCCAGATTAATTCACCCCTCCACTTT.